A single sample gave rise to the 30 T cell receptor beta chains below, sequenced in a study of blood T cell repertoires in COVID-19. The assay was immunoSEQ multiplex PCR, and TCRdb's table has in-frame clones only and misses some. The sample has approximately 430,000 clones, roughly 88% seen once; the top ten hold approximately 1.4%. The sequenced sample consisted of peripheral blood. Receptor source: a woman in her twenties or thirties with active or convalescent COVID-19.

The chain couples TRBV7-6 to TRBJ2-5; 9 nucleotides match TRBD2. The CDR3 spans 15 residues. The germline CDR1 and CDR2 sequences are SGHVS and FNYEAQ. J was trimmed by 4 bases and V by 5 bases; bases with no gene match: 8. The CDR3 region has the DNA TGTGCCAGCAGCGTTAGCGGGGGCGCTTTAGAGACCCAGTACTTC. Its translation is CASSVSGGALETQYF.

The gene calls are TRBV9 and TRBJ1-4; TRBD1 matches at 7 bases. Unmatched junction bases numbered 8, after V lost 1 base and J lost 8 bases. This CDR3 is built from 15 residues. CDR1 SGDLS and CDR2 YYNGEE come from the germline V gene. CDR3 residues: CASSVTPGQMEKLFF. The CDR3 DNA reads as TGTGCCAGCAGCGTAACACCGGGACAGATGGAAAAACTGTTTTTT.

The CDR3 protein is CASSGLTGGVSYEQYF. DNA of the CDR3: TGTGCCAGCAGCGGTTTGACAGGGGGAGTCTCCTACGAGCAGTACTTC. V gene TRBV2 combines with J gene TRBJ2-7; 9 nucleotides align to TRBD1. The CDR3 runs 16 residues. CDR1 and CDR2 (germline): SNHLY, FYNNEI. V lost 6 bases and J lost 0; bases outside the gene matches: 9. The whole variable domain, filled in from reference TRBV2 and TRBJ2-7, reads EPEVTQTPSHQVTQMGQEVILRCVPISNHLYFYWYRQILGQKVEFLVSFYNNEISEKSEIFDDQFSVERPDGSNFTLKIRSTKLEDSAMYFCASSGLTGGVSYEQYFGPGTRLTVT.

The gene calls are TRBV3-1 (or the pseudogene TRBV3-2) and TRBJ2-3, with D maybe TRBD1 (6 bases). The CDR3 covers 15 residues. V dropped 4 bases and J dropped 1 base, with 12 bases sitting between them. CDR1 and CDR2 from the germline V gene are LGHDT and YNNKEL (reference sequence). The CDR3 reads CASSPGAEGTDTQYF. CDR3 bases: TGTGCCAGCAGCCCAGGGGCGGAGGGCACAGATACGCAGTATTTT.

This clone came up once. This rearrangement joins TRBV19 to TRBJ2-1; D is unresolved. V was shortened by 4 bases and J by 10 bases, with 8 bases between the two germline ends. Germline V gene sequence: CDR1 LNHDA, CDR2 SQIVND (reference sequence). This CDR3 has 11 residues. CDR3 sequence (DNA): TGTGCCAGTAGTAATGGCAGGGAGCAGTTCTTC. Protein sequence: CASSNGREQFF.

This chain links TRBV27 with TRBJ2-1; D is unresolved. V lost 4 bases and J lost 0, with 16 bases in between. The length of the CDR3 is 17 residues. Germline-derived CDR1 and CDR2 are MNHEY and SMNVEV (reference sequence). CDR3 residues: CASSSHPDKSSYNEQFF. The DNA for the CDR3 is TGTGCCAGCAGTTCTCACCCTGACAAGAGCTCCTACAATGAGCAGTTCTTC.

The V call is TRBV6-5, the J call TRBJ1-1, with D possibly being TRBD1 (5 bases). Deletions cut 2 bases from V and 1 base from J, with 8 bases between. This CDR3 contains 14 residues. Germline-derived CDR1 and CDR2 are MNHEY and SVGAGI. In DNA, the CDR3 is TGTGCCAGCAGTTACACAAGGGGGAACACTGAAGCTTTCTTT. Translated, it gives CASSYTRGNTEAFF.

This rearrangement joins TRBV5-1 to TRBJ2-7, with TRBD1 identical over 9 bases. Germline V lookup: CDR1 SGHRS, CDR2 YFSETQ. This CDR3 has 15 residues. V lost 3 bases to trimming and J lost 4 bases; unmatched junction nucleotides: 8. The CDR3 is CASSSVDRGGYEQYF. The DNA of the CDR3 is TGCGCCAGCAGCTCGGTTGACAGGGGGGGGTACGAGCAGTACTTC.

CDR3 bases: TGCGCCAGCAGCTTGCAGGACAGTTTGGGCTACACCTTC. Translating it yields CASSLQDSLGYTF. This sequence joins TRBV5-1 and TRBJ1-2; maybe TRBD1 (6 bases). The V end was cut by 1 base, the J end by 8 bases, with 12 bases between. Per germline, CDR1 SGHRS and CDR2 YFSETQ. This CDR3 has 13 residues.

This chain links TRBV3-1 (or the pseudogene TRBV3-2) with TRBJ2-5, with TRBD2 as a possible D gene (5 bases). V dropped 4 bases and J dropped 1 base, with 13 bases sitting between them. The germline CDR1 and CDR2 sequences are LGHDT and YNNKEL (reference sequence). This CDR3 spans 15 amino acids. The CDR3 nucleotides are TGTGCCAGCAGCCGAGCGGAGAACACCCAAGAGACCCAGTACTTC. Translating gives CASSRAENTQETQYF.

The genes are TRBV7-2 and TRBJ2-6; 7 bases agree with TRBD2. Germline trimming cut 5 bases from V and 2 bases from J; bases unmatched to any gene: 6. This CDR3 region has 16 residues. CDR1 and CDR2 from the germline V gene are SGHTA and FQGNSA. As DNA, the CDR3 is TGTGCCAGCAGCCCGTCAGCGGGGCCTGGGGCCAACGTCCTGACTTTC. Translation: CASSPSAGPGANVLTF.

The chain has TRBV5-8 and TRBJ1-5, with unresolved D. The CDR3 is 13 amino acids. Per the germline V gene, CDR1 is SGHTS and CDR2 is YDEGEE. Trimming removed 0 bases at V and 1 base at J, with 2 bases between. This CDR3 reads CASSLASNQPQHF. The CDR3 nucleotides read TGTGCCAGCAGCTTGGCAAGCAATCAGCCCCAGCATTTT.

This clone was seen a few times. Other DNA sequences within the sample encode an identical CDR3. The J gene is TRBJ1-5, the V gene TRBV19; D is unresolved. Trimming shortened V by 5 bases and J by 1 base, and 9 bases separated the two germline ends. This CDR3 spans 14 amino acids. Germline values: CDR1 LNHDA, CDR2 SQIVND (reference sequence). The CDR3 DNA is TGTGCCAGTAGTTCTGGACTGAGCAATCAGCCCCAGCATTTT. It encodes CASSSGLSNQPQHF.

The CDR3 here is CATSDTSPSGPAGGQNEQFF. The CDR3, as DNA: TGTGCCACCAGTGACACTTCCCCCAGTGGCCCGGCGGGAGGGCAAAATGAGCAGTTCTTC. This chain connects TRBV24-1 to TRBJ2-1, with TRBD2 matching over 9 bases. The ends lost 4 bases at V and 7 bases at J; junction bases unmatched: 22. The CDR3 sequence is 20 residues long. Germline loops: CDR1 KGHDR, CDR2 SFDVKD.

This clone was found once. The rearrangement joins TRBV6-4 to TRBJ2-2, with TRBD2 matching 8 bases. Germline assignment: CDR1 MRHNA and CDR2 SNTAGT. Germline trimming cut 2 bases from V and 0 bases from J; bases unmatched to any gene: 2. The CDR3 sequence is 16 residues long. Here the CDR3 DNA reads TGTGCCAGCAGTGACGGAGCGGGGGCGAACACCGGGGAGCTGTTTTTT. Amino acid sequence: CASSDGAGANTGELFF.

The CDR3 DNA sequence: TGTGCCAGCACCCCCCCGGGACAGTCGAGTTATAATTCACCCCTCCACTTT. It translates to CASTPPGQSSYNSPLHF. This chain links TRBV28 with TRBJ1-6, with TRBD1 matching over 7 bases. The CDR3 runs 17 residues. J lost 4 bases, V lost 7 bases, and 13 bases had no gene match. CDR1 is MDHEN and CDR2 is SYDVKM in the germline V gene.

This clone is a singleton in its sample. V usage is TRBV18 and J usage is TRBJ2-3; 8 nucleotides line up with TRBD1. J gave up 2 bases and V 2 bases, and 6 bases lay outside the gene matches. Germline CDR1 reads KGHSH; CDR2 reads LQKENI. CDR3 length equals 16 residues. The CDR3 DNA follows: TGTGCCAGCTCACCAACCGGACAGGGAGTCACAGATACGCAGTATTTT. Its translation is CASSPTGQGVTDTQYF.

CDR3 DNA: TGCGCCAGCAGCGACAGGATGTGGACTGAAGCTTTCTTT. It codes for CASSDRMWTEAFF. The chain recombines TRBV4-1 with TRBJ1-1; possible D gene TRBD1, 6 bases. CDR3 length: 13 amino acids. The V end was cut by 5 bases, the J end by 5 bases, with 12 bases between. Germline-derived CDR1 and CDR2 are MGHRA and YSYEKL.

This clone was found many times. This chain links TRBV9 with TRBJ2-5; D gene uncertain. V lost 2 bases, J lost 3 bases, and 8 bases lay in between. In germline, CDR1 is SGDLS, CDR2 YYNGEE. The CDR3 covers 13 residues. The CDR3 nucleotides read TGTGCCAGCAGCGTGAATAGCAAAGAGACCCAGTACTTC. It translates to CASSVNSKETQYF.

The V gene is TRBV5-1, the J gene TRBJ2-3; 12 bases map to TRBD2. Trimming removed 4 bases from V and 1 base from J; junction bases left unmatched: 7. CDR3 length equals 17 residues. Per the germline V gene, CDR1 is SGHRS and CDR2 is YFSETQ. The CDR3 here is CASSTDPSGGGTDTQYF. In DNA, the CDR3 is TGCGCCAGCAGCACCGACCCTAGCGGGGGGGGCACAGATACGCAGTATTTT.

The chain carries TRBV10-3 and TRBJ2-2; the D is unclear. This CDR3 region has 12 residues. Trimming left V 2 bases short and J 8 bases short, with 6 bases between. Looked up from germline, CDR1 is ENHRY and CDR2 is SYGVKD. CDR3 nucleotide sequence: TGTGCCATCAGTGAGATCCCGGGGGAGCTGTTTTTT. It encodes CAISEIPGELFF.

The chain uses TRBV3-1 (or the pseudogene TRBV3-2) and TRBJ1-2; 8 bases align to TRBD1. CDR3 length: 16 residues. Germline CDR1 reads LGHDT; CDR2 reads YNNKEL (reference sequence). V lost 1 base, J lost 2 bases, and 6 bases stayed unmatched. The DNA for the CDR3 is TGTGCCAGCAGCCAAGCTCAGGGACAGGCCAACTATGGCTACACCTTC. It is translated as CASSQAQGQANYGYTF.

Here the CDR3 DNA reads TGTGCCAGTAGTGAGAGCGGGCCCCGACTAGAGACCCAGTACTTC. This encodes CASSESGPRLETQYF. This chain uses TRBV19 with TRBJ2-5; possible D gene TRBD2, 6 bases. Germline CDR1 reads LNHDA; CDR2 reads SQIVND (reference sequence). The germline V and J ends were trimmed by 5 bases and 4 bases, with 17 bases remaining between them. This CDR3 is built from 15 residues.

The chain is built from TRBV18 and TRBJ2-7; a weak D match, TRBD1 (5 bases). Germline V gene data show CDR1 as KGHSH and CDR2 as LQKENI. The CDR3 runs 15 residues. The V gene lost 3 bases and the J gene lost 4 bases, with 16 bases spanning the gap. The CDR3 sequence is CASSPLQTVSYEQYF. The DNA for the CDR3 is TGTGCCAGCTCACCCCTGCAGACAGTTTCGTACGAGCAGTACTTC.

The chain recombines TRBV2 with TRBJ1-5; D might be TRBD1 (5 bases). The CDR3 has 15 residues. The V gene's germline CDR1 is SNHLY and CDR2 FYNNEI. Trimming took off 5 bases at V and 2 bases at J, with 13 bases between the two ends. The CDR3 region has the DNA TGTGCCAGCAGTCCCGGGCTCAGGGGCAATCAGCCCCAGCATTTT. Translating it yields CASSPGLRGNQPQHF. Together with reference TRBV2 and TRBJ1-5, the CDR3 gives the full variable domain: EPEVTQTPSHQVTQMGQEVILRCVPISNHLYFYWYRQILGQKVEFLVSFYNNEISEKSEIFDDQFSVERPDGSNFTLKIRSTKLEDSAMYFCASSPGLRGNQPQHFGDGTRLSIL.

The chain combines TRBV29-1 with TRBJ1-2; 8 bases line up with TRBD1. The germline gives CDR1 SQVTM, CDR2 ANQGSEA. The CDR3 runs to 13 residues. V was clipped by 5 bases and J by 4 bases; unmatched bases: 6. The CDR3 sequence: CSVLDRESYGYTF. Written as DNA, the CDR3 is TGCAGCGTTTTGGACAGGGAAAGCTATGGCTACACCTTC.

The V call is TRBV9, the J call TRBJ1-2, with D possibly matching TRBD1 (6 bases). CDR1 and CDR2 (germline): SGDLS, YYNGEE. Trimming cost V 3 bases and J 5 bases, with 8 bases left between them. The CDR3 is 12 residues long. CDR3 residues: CASSAQGYGYTF. CDR3 coding DNA: TGTGCCAGCAGCGCCCAGGGGTATGGCTACACCTTC.

The chain couples TRBV7-8 to TRBJ2-5; 8 bases align to TRBD1. The CDR3 length is 17 residues. The J segment lost 0 bases and the V segment lost 5 bases, leaving 11 bases of the junction unmatched. The germline V gene encodes CDR1 SGHVS and CDR2 FQNEAQ. The CDR3 coding sequence is TGTGCCAGCAGCCCGCTGAGACAGGGGAGCGACCAAGAGACCCAGTACTTC. This gives the protein CASSPLRQGSDQETQYF.

The rearrangement joins TRBV11-2 to TRBJ2-5; weak D call: TRBD2 (6 bases). This CDR3 is 18 amino acids long. Trimming took 0 bases from V and 2 from J, leaving 19 bases between them. Germline-derived CDR1 and CDR2 are SGHAT and FQNNGV. This chain's CDR3 is CASSLDSWGEVLQETQYF. The CDR3 bases are TGTGCCAGCAGCTTAGATAGTTGGGGGGAGGTCCTACAAGAGACCCAGTACTTC.

The chain uses TRBV7-2 and TRBJ1-1; no definite D call. Deletions cut 0 bases from V and 10 bases from J, with 12 bases between. This CDR3 is built from 13 residues. Germline loops: CDR1 SGHTA, CDR2 FQGNSA. CDR3 DNA sequence: TGTGCCAGCAGCTTAGCATATGGAGTTGGAGCTTTCTTT. Translation gives CASSLAYGVGAFF.